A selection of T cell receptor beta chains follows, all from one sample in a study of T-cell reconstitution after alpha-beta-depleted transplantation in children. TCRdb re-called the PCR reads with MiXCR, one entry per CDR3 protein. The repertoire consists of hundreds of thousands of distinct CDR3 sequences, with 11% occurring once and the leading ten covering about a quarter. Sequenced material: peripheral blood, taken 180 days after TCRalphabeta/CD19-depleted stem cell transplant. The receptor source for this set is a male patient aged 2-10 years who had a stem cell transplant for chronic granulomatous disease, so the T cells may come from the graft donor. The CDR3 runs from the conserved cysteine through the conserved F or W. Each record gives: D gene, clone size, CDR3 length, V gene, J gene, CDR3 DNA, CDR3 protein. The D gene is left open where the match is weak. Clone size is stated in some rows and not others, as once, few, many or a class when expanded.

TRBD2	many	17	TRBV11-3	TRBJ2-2	TGTGCCAGCCAGACTAGCGGGAGGAACGCGAACACCGGGGAGCTGTTTTTT	CASQTSGRNANTGELFF
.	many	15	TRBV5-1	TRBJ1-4	TGCGCCAGCAGCCCTCTCGGAGCAACTAATGAAAAACTGTTTTTT	CASSPLGATNEKLFF
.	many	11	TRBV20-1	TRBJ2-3	TGCAGTGCTAGACGTTATGACGCGCAGTATTTT	CSARRYDAQYF
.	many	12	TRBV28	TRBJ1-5	TGTGCCAGCAGTACGGAACCCCAGCCCCAGCATTTT	CASSTEPQPQHF
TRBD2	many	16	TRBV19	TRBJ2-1	TGTGCCAGTAGTTCCCCGGGACTAGCGGGAGTCAATGAGCAGTTCTTC	CASSSPGLAGVNEQFF
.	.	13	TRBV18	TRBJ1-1	TGTGCCAGCCGCTCCGGGACGAACACTGAAGCTTTCTTT	CASRSGTNTEAFF
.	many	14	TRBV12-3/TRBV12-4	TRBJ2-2	TGTGCCAGCAGTTCCCAGACTAACACCGGGGAGCTGTTTTTT	CASSSQTNTGELFF
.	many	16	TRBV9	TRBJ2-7	TGTGCCAGCAGCGGCGATGGGTGGGGGAACCCCTACGAGCAGTACTTC	CASSGDGWGNPYEQYF
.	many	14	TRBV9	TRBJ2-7	TGTGCCAGCAGCGTAGGGAACTTAAACTACGAGCAGTACTTC	CASSVGNLNYEQYF
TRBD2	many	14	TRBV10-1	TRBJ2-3	TGCGCCAGCAGCGCTAGCGGGACCGGGGATACGCAGTATTTT	CASSASGTGDTQYF
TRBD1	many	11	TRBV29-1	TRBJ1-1	TGCAGCGTTCCCGGACAGGGGACAGCTTTCTTT	CSVPGQGTAFF
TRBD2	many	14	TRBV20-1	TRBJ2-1	TGCAGTGCCCGAAAGCGGGAGGGCTACAATGAGCAGTTCTTC	CSARKREGYNEQFF
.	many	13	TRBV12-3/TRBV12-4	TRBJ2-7	TGTGCCAGCAGTCAGATGGCCCACTACGAGCAGTACTTC	CASSQMAHYEQYF
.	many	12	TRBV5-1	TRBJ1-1	TGCGCCAGCAGCGAGGGGAGGACTGAAGCTTTCTTT	CASSEGRTEAFF
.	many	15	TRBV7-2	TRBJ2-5	TGTGCCAGCAGCCCTCGGCAGGAACGACTGGAGACCCAGTACTTC	CASSPRQERLETQYF
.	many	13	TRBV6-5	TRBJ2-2	TGTGCCAGCAGATACTTCAGCACCGGGGAGCTGTTTTTT	CASRYFSTGELFF
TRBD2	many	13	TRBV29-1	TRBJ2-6	TGCAGCGCGGGGGGTTCTGGGGCCAACGTCCTGACTTTC	CSAGGSGANVLTF
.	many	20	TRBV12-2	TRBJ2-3	TGTGCAAGTCGCGGAAGGACGGGACTAGCGGGAGGGAGTCCCACAGATACGCAGTATTTT	CASRGRTGLAGGSPTDTQYF
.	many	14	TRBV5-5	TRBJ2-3	TGTGCCAGCAGCTTGGTGGCGCTCCCGGATACGCAGTATTTT	CASSLVALPDTQYF
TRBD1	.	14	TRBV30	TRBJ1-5	TGTGCCTGGGACAGGGGAAGAGGCAATCAGCCCCAGCATTTT	CAWDRGRGNQPQHF
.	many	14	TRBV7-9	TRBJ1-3	TGTGCCAGCAGCCCCGTGGGGACTGGAAACACCATATATTTT	CASSPVGTGNTIYF
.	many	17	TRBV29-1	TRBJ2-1	TGCAGCGTTGAAACAGGGTGGGGTGGGGGAATCTACAATGAGCAGTTCTTC	CSVETGWGGGIYNEQFF
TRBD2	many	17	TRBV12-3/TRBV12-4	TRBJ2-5	TGTGCCAGCAGCACCCGAATAGGCGGGAGTCGATGGGAGACCCAGTACTTC	CASSTRIGGSRWETQYF
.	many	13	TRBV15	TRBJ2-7	TGTGCCACGAGGGACGACCGCTCCTACGAGCAGTACTTC	CATRDDRSYEQYF
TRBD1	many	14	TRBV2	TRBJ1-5	TGTGCCAGCAGCTTAGGACAGGCCCCTCAGCCCCAGCATTTT	CASSLGQAPQPQHF
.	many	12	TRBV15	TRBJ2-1	TGTGCCACCAGCAGAGATTGGGATGAGCAGTTCTTC	CATSRDWDEQFF
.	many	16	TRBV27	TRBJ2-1	TGTGCCAGCAGTTTAGGCCTGGGATGGGCCAACAATGAGCAGTTCTTC	CASSLGLGWANNEQFF
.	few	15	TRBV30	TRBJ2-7	TGTGCCTGGAGTGCTTATCTAGGGGTCTACTACGAGCAGTACTTC	CAWSAYLGVYYEQYF
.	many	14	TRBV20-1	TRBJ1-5	TGCAGTGCTAGAGTACACAGCGAAAATCAGCCCCAGCATTTT	CSARVHSENQPQHF
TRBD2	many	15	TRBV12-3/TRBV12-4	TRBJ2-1	TGTGCCAGCAGTCCGGGGACTAGCGGCTACAATGAGCAGTTCTTC	CASSPGTSGYNEQFF
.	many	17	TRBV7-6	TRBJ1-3	TGTGCCAGCAGCTTAACCGTTGGACACGGATCTGGAAACACCATATATTTT	CASSLTVGHGSGNTIYF
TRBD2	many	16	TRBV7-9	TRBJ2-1	TGTGCCAGCAGCAGCGGACTAGCGGAACCCTACAATGAGCAGTTCTTC	CASSSGLAEPYNEQFF
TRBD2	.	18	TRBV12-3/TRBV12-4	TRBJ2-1	TGTGCCAGCAGCCGCGGACTAGCGGGTCGACAAATCTACAATGAGCAGTTCTTC	CASSRGLAGRQIYNEQFF
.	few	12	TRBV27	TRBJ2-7	TGTGCCAGCAGGACCGACAATTACGAGCAGTACTTC	CASRTDNYEQYF
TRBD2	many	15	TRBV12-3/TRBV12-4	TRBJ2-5	TGTGCCAGCAGTCCCCGGGACTATCGACAAGAGACCCAGTACTTC	CASSPRDYRQETQYF
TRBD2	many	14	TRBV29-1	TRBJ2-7	TGCAGCGTTCCGGGACTAGCGGGGCCCTACGAGCAGTACTTC	CSVPGLAGPYEQYF
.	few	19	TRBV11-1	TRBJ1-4	TGTGCCAGCAGCCCAGGGGCCCGAACCTGGATAGGACCGAGTGAAAAACTGTTTTTT	CASSPGARTWIGPSEKLFF
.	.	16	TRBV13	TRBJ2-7	TGTGCCAGCAGCTTAATCCCTAGCACTATCCTAGACGAGCAGTACTTC	CASSLIPSTILDEQYF
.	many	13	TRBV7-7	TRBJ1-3	TGTGCCAGCAGCTTCAGGGCTGGAAACACCATATATTTT	CASSFRAGNTIYF
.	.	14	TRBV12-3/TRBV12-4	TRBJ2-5	TGTGCCAGCAGTCAGGGGTCACTCCCTGAGACCCAGTACTTC	CASSQGSLPETQYF
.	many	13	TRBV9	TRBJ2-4	TGTGCCAGCAGCGGGGGACGGGTTGGCATTCAGTACTTC	CASSGGRVGIQYF
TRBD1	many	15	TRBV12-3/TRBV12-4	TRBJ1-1	TGTGCCAGCAGTGCCTACAGGGGGCGGATCGCTGAAGCTTTCTTT	CASSAYRGRIAEAFF
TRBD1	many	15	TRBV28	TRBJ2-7	TGTGCCAGCAGTTTCCCCGGGACAGGGGCCTACGAGCAGTACTTC	CASSFPGTGAYEQYF